This T cell receptor (beta chain) was profiled in a study of OX40 agonist ivuxolimab in advanced cancers. Libraries were prepared by immunoSEQ multiplex PCR; TCRdb keeps only in-frame clonotypes and omits some of them. Among fewer than 90,000 clones listed, around 91% were seen once. With baseline, cycle 4 day 1, and cycle 7 day 1 as timepoints, blood was sampled. Whole-study findings and limits: Antigen specificity remained undetermined for the expanded peripheral T cells.

With regard to this clone: Antigen: not known.

The CDR3 contains 13 residues. The germline V gene has CDR1 GTSNPN and CDR2 SVGIG (reference sequence). V was trimmed by 0 bases and J by 1 base, leaving 6 bases between them. This receptor was obtained from an adult with an advanced solid tumor such as melanoma, head and neck, liver or kidney cancer. This chain connects TRBV30 to TRBJ1-1, with D possibly TRBD1 on 5 matching bases. The material was CD4+ or CD8+ T cells sorted from blood, obtained in a trial of the OX40 agonist ivuxolimab. Here the CDR3 reads CAWSVQGNTEAFF. Written as DNA, the CDR3 is TGTGCCTGGAGTGTGCAGGGGAACACTGAAGCTTTCTTT.